These 14 T cell receptor beta chains originate from one sample sequenced in a study of blood T cell repertoires in COVID-19. Repertoires were generated with immunoSEQ multiplex PCR, while TCRdb's copy carries only in-frame clones and drops some. The sample records about 430,000 clones, about 88% being singletons. Sequenced sample: PBMCs or T cells enriched from blood (not recorded which). These receptors were taken from a woman younger than 35 who had been exposed to COVID-19.

V usage is TRBV11-2 and J usage is TRBJ2-7, with 9 bases that match TRBD2. The CDR3 sequence is 13 residues long. Germline V gene data show CDR1 as SGHAT and CDR2 as FQNNGV. With 3 bases clipped from V and 3 bases from J, the junction kept 0 bases outside the gene matches. CDR3: CASSFSGGYEQYF. The CDR3 region has the DNA TGTGCCAGCAGCTTTAGCGGGGGCTACGAGCAGTACTTC. Complete variable domain (other parts from reference TRBV11-2 and TRBJ2-7): EAGVAQSPRYKIIEKRQSVAFWCNPISGHATLYWYQQILGQGPKLLIQFQNNGVVDDSQLPKDRFSAERLKGVDSTLKIQPAKLEDSAVYLCASSFSGGYEQYFGPGTRLTVT.

As regards this clone: This sample includes further DNA sequences coding for the same CDR3. The chain joins TRBV5-1 to TRBJ2-2; no definite D call. The germline V gene has CDR1 SGHRS and CDR2 YFSETQ. V was cut by 0 bases and J by 2 bases, with 5 bases left in between. The CDR3 is 14 residues long. In DNA form, the CDR3 reads TGCGCCAGCAGCTTGGAGCTTAACACCGGGGAGCTGTTTTTT. It codes for CASSLELNTGELFF.

The chain employs TRBV14 and TRBJ2-5, with D possibly matching TRBD1 (6 bases). The CDR3 loop spans 15 amino acids. Trimming took off 4 bases at V and 3 bases at J, with 15 bases between the two ends. Germline V gives CDR1 SGHDN, CDR2 FVKESK. CDR3 DNA: TGTGCCAGCAGCCTATTAGAACAGGGAAAAGAGACCCAGTACTTC. Its translation is CASSLLEQGKETQYF.

This clone was picked up a small number of times. The sample has other DNA sequences that encode this CDR3 too. The gene calls are TRBV2 and TRBJ1-1; D gene ambiguous. CDR1 and CDR2 (germline): SNHLY, FYNNEI. The CDR3 sequence is 13 residues long. V was cut by 9 bases and J by 1 base, with 12 bases left in between. CDR3 residues: CASSGQRNTEAFF. CDR3 in DNA: TGTGCCAGTTCTGGGCAGAGGAACACTGAAGCTTTCTTT.

This clone appeared once. The chain carries TRBV3-1 (or the pseudogene TRBV3-2) and TRBJ2-7; D might be TRBD2 (5 bases). The CDR3 has 17 amino acids. Trimming cost V 3 bases and J 0 bases, with 18 bases left between them. Germline-derived CDR1 and CDR2 are LGHDT and YNNKEL (reference sequence). CDR3 region: CASSHGLAGLSSYEQYF. For the CDR3, the DNA is TGTGCCAGCAGCCACGGACTCGCGGGCCTCAGCTCCTACGAGCAGTACTTC.

To note about this clone: With a much larger clone just one base away, this may be a read error. Within the sample, other DNA sequences also encode this same CDR3. The J gene is TRBJ1-2, the V gene TRBV28; 8 bases line up with TRBD1. V was clipped by 5 bases and J by 4 bases; unmatched bases: 0. This CDR3 has 12 amino acids. Germline CDR1 is MDHEN and CDR2 is SYDVKM. The DNA for the CDR3 is TGTGCCAGCAGTACAGGGGGCTATGGCTACACCTTC. Translation: CASSTGGYGYTF.

The V and J genes are TRBV2 and TRBJ2-4; the match to TRBD1 covers 11 bases. Germline CDR1 is SNHLY and CDR2 is FYNNEI. This CDR3 comprises 15 residues. V lost 5 bases and J lost 4; bases outside the gene matches: 4. The CDR3 protein is CASSHGQGAKNIQYF. The CDR3 DNA reads TGTGCCAGCAGTCATGGACAGGGGGCGAAAAACATTCAGTACTTC.

V and J are TRBV4-1 and TRBJ2-3; the match to TRBD1 covers 10 bases. Germline V gene data show CDR1 as MGHRA and CDR2 as YSYEKL. V shed 0 bases, J shed 2 bases, and the junction held 2 bases outside the gene matches. CDR3 length: 16 residues. This CDR3 reads CASSQEGQGTTDTQYF. CDR3 sequence (DNA): TGCGCCAGCAGCCAAGAGGGACAGGGGACCACAGATACGCAGTATTTT.

DNA of the CDR3: TGTGCCAGCAGCTTAAGGGGGAGGGCCGGCGGGGAGCTGTTTTTT. Translation: CASSLRGRAGGELFF. V usage is TRBV7-2 and J usage is TRBJ2-2, with a possible D match to TRBD2 (7 bases). The CDR3 consists of 15 residues. V was clipped by 2 bases and J by 7 bases, with 14 bases between them. Germline V gives CDR1 SGHTA, CDR2 FQGNSA.

The gene calls are TRBV11-1 and TRBJ2-1; TRBD2 matches 9 bases. The V gene end was trimmed by 2 bases and the J gene end by 4 bases; junction bases not matched to a gene: 6. CDR1 is SGHAT and CDR2 is FQDESV in the germline V gene (reference sequence). The CDR3 loop spans 16 amino acids. The CDR3 DNA follows: TGTGCCAGCAGCTTATTAGCGGGGGAAGGGTACAATGAGCAGTTCTTC. Amino acids: CASSLLAGEGYNEQFF.

The CDR3 here is CASSYRGGSYEQYF. Here the CDR3 DNA reads TGTGCCAGCAGTTACAGGGGAGGGTCCTACGAGCAGTACTTC. This chain uses TRBV6-5 with TRBJ2-7; 7 bases are a match to TRBD2. V shed 2 bases and J 1 base; nucleotides not matched to a gene: 2. The CDR3 covers 14 residues. The germline V gene encodes CDR1 MNHEY and CDR2 SVGAGI.

The table lists this clone with a count of one. The chain has TRBV3-1 (or the pseudogene TRBV3-2) and TRBJ2-1, with 9 bases identical to TRBD2. This CDR3 has 15 amino acids. Per the germline V gene, CDR1 is LGHDT and CDR2 is YNNKEL (reference sequence). The V and J ends lost 4 bases and 8 bases, in that order; junction bases with no gene match: 9. In nucleotides, the CDR3 is TGTGCCAGCAGCCTACCGGGACTAGCTGCGGATGAGCAGTTCTTC. Protein product: CASSLPGLAADEQFF.

This clone was counted once. The V gene is TRBV19, the J gene TRBJ2-1; 7 nucleotides align to TRBD1. J lost 4 bases, V lost 5 bases, and 8 bases had no gene match. Germline V gene sequence: CDR1 LNHDA, CDR2 SQIVND (reference sequence). The CDR3 runs to 15 residues. This chain's CDR3 is CASSPRGGGYNEQFF. The DNA for the CDR3 is TGTGCCAGTAGTCCCCGAGGGGGCGGTTACAATGAGCAGTTCTTC.

The rearrangement uses TRBV9 and TRBJ2-2, with TRBD2 matching over 12 bases. The CDR3 is 17 amino acids. Germline V gene data show CDR1 as SGDLS and CDR2 as YYNGEE. V trimming: 3 bases; J trimming: 3 bases; junction bases outside the gene matches: 6. The CDR3 reads CASSAPGLAGYTGELFF. CDR3 DNA sequence: TGTGCCAGCAGCGCTCCGGGACTAGCGGGTTACACCGGGGAGCTGTTTTTT.